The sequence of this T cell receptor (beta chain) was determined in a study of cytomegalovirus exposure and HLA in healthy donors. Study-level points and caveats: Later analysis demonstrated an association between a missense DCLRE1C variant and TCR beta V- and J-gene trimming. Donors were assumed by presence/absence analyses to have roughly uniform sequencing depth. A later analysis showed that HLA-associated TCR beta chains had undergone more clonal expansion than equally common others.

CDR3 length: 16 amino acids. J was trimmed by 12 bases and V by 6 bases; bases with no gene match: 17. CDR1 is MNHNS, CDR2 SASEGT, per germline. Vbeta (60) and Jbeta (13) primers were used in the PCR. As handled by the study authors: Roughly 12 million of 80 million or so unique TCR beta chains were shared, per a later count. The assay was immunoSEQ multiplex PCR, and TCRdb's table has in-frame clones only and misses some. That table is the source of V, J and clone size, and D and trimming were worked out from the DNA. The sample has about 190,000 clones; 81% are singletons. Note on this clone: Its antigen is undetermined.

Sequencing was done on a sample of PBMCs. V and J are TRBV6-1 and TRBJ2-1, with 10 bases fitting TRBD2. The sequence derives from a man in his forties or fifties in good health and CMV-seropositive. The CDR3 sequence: CASRETGTSVEYGQFF. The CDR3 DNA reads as TGTGCCAGCAGGGAAACCGGGACTAGCGTCGAATATGGGCAGTTCTTC.